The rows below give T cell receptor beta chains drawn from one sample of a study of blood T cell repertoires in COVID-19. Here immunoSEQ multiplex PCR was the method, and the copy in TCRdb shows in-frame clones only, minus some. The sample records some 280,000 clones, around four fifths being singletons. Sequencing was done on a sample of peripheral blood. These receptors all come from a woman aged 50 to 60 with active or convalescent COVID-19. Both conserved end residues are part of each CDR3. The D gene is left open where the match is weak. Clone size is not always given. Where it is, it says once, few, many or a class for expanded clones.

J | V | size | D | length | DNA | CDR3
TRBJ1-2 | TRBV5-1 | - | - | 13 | TGCGCCAGCAGCTTGGGGGGCAGCTATGGCTACACCTTC | CASSLGGSYGYTF
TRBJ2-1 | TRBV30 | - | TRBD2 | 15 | TGTGCCTGGGGAACCCGGGACTACCCGTACAATGAGCAGTTCTTC | CAWGTRDYPYNEQFF
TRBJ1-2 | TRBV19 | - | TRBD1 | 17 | TGTGCCAGTAGTATAGCGTTAATCAGACAGGGCTCGGATGGCTACACCTTC | CASSIALIRQGSDGYTF
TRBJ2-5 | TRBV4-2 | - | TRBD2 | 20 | TGTGCCAGCAGCCAAGCACAAGGGGCTAGCGGGATGAAGGGTCAAGAGACCCAGTACTTC | CASSQAQGASGMKGQETQYF
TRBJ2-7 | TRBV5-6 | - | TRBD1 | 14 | TGTGCCAGCAGCTTCCTACAGGGGTCCTACGAGCAGTACTTC | CASSFLQGSYEQYF
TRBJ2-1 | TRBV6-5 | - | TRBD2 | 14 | TGTGCCAGCAGGGGACTAGCGGGAGTCGATGAGCAGTTCTTC | CASRGLAGVDEQFF
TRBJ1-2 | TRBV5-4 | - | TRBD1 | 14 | TGTGCCAGCAGCTGGGGGGACAGGGTATCTGGCTACACCTTC | CASSWGDRVSGYTF
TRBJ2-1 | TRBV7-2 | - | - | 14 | TGTGCCAGCGCTGGAGTCCTTGACTTCAATGAGCAGTTCTTC | CASAGVLDFNEQFF
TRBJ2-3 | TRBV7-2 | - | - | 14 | TGTGCCAGCAGCTTGGACAGATACACAGATACGCAGTATTTT | CASSLDRYTDTQYF
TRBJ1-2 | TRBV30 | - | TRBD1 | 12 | TGTGCCTGGAGAGGACAGGGTTATGGCTACACCTTC | CAWRGQGYGYTF
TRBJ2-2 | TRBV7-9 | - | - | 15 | TGTGCCAGCAGCCCTGCGGGTCCGGACACCGGGGAGCTGTTTTTT | CASSPAGPDTGELFF
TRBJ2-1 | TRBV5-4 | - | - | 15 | TGTGCCAGCAGCTTGACAGGGGGGGGTTACAATGAGCAGTTCTTC | CASSLTGGGYNEQFF
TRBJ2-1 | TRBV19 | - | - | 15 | TGTGCCAGTAGTATGTACGGCGGGATCTACAATGAGCAGTTCTTC | CASSMYGGIYNEQFF
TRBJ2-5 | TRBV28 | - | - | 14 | TGTGCCAGCAGTAGTTGGACAGATCAAGAGACCCAGTACTTC | CASSSWTDQETQYF
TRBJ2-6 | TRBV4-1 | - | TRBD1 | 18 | TGCGCCAGCAGCCAAGACCCAGGGGGCTTGTCTGGGGCCAACGTCCTGACTTTC | CASSQDPGGLSGANVLTF
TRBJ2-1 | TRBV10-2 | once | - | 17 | TGCGCCAGCAGTGAGATTTTAGCGGTGCTGAAGATAACCAAGCAGTTCTTC | CASSEILAVLKITKQFF
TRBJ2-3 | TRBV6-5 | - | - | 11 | TGTGCCAGCGTTAGGGGGGATACGCAGTATTTT | CASVRGDTQYF
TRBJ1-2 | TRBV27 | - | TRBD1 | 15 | TGTGCCAGCAGTCTGGGACAGGGCATCAACTATGGCTACACCTTC | CASSLGQGINYGYTF
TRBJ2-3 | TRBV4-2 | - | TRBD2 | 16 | TGTGCCAGCAGCCAAGATTTGACTAGCGGCACAGATACGCAGTATTTT | CASSQDLTSGTDTQYF
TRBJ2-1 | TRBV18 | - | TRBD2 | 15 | TGTGCCAGCTCACACCCTTCCCCGGGGAGGGATGAGCAGTTCTTC | CASSHPSPGRDEQFF
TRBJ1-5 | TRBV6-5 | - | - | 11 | TGTGCCAGCAGTTATCAGGGACTCCAGCATTTT | CASSYQGLQHF
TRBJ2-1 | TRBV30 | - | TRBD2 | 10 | TGTGCCTGGAGTCAGGGAGGGTCGATCTTC | CAWSQGGSIF
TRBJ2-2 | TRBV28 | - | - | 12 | TGTGCCAGCGGGGGGGGCGTGTCAGGGCTGTTTTTT | CASGGGVSGLFF
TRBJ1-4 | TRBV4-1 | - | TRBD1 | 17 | TGCGCCAGCAGCCAAGAGGGAAGGGGGCGATTGAGTGAAAAACTGTTTTTT | CASSQEGRGRLSEKLFF
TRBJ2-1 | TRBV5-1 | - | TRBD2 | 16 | TGCGCCAGCAGCTTGGAGCCTAGCGGGAGCTACAATGAGCAGTTCTTC | CASSLEPSGSYNEQFF
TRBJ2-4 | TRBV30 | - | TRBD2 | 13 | TGTGCCGGTAGCGGGGGAGCCAAAAACATTCAGTACTTC | CAGSGGAKNIQYF
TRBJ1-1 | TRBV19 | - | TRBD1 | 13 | TGTGCCAGTGGGACAGGAGTAAACACTGAAGCTTTCTTT | CASGTGVNTEAFF
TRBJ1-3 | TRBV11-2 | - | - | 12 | TGTGCCAGCGGAGGGCTTGGATACACCATATATTTT | CASGGLGYTIYF
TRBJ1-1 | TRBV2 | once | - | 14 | TGTGCCAGCAGTTTTTACCGGGTGAACACTGAAGCTTTCTTT | CASSFYRVNTEAFF
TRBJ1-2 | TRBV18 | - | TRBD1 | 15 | TGTGCCAGCTCACCAGGACAGGGGGCGTCTAGGGGCTACACCTTC | CASSPGQGASRGYTF
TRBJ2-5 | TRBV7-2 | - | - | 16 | TGTGCCAGCAGCTTAGAGGGACTCCTTCGGGAGGAGACCCAGTACTTC | CASSLEGLLREETQYF
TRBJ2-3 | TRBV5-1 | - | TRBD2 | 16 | TGCGCCAGCAGCTTCGGTCTAGCGGGAGGGGCAGATACGCAGTATTTT | CASSFGLAGGADTQYF
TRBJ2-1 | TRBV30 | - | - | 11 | TGTGCCTGGAGGTCAGTCAATGAGCAGTTCTTC | CAWRSVNEQFF
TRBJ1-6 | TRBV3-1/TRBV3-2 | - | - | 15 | TGTGCCAGCAGCCCAACAGGGTCGGATAATTCACCCCTCCACTTT | CASSPTGSDNSPLHF
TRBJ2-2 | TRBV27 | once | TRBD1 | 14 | TGTGCCAGCAGTTCGACAGGGGGGATCCGGGGAGCTGTTTTT | CASSSTGGIRGAVF
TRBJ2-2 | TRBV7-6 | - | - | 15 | TGTGCCAGCAGCGCGTTACAGGGTACCGGCGGGGAGCTGTTTTTT | CASSALQGTGGELFF
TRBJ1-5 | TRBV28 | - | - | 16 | TGTGCCAGCATTTTTAACCGGGGGTATAGCAATCAGCCCCAGCATTTT | CASIFNRGYSNQPQHF
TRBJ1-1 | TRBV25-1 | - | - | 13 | TGTGCCAGCAGTGTCGGGACAAAAGTAGGAGCTTTCTTT | CASSVGTKVGAFF
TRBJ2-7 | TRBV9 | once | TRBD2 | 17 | TGTGCCAGCAGCGCAGGGGTTAGCGGGAGTGTGCTTCCCGAGCAGTACTTC | CASSAGVSGSVLPEQYF
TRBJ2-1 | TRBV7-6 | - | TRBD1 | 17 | TGTGCCAGCAGCTTAGGACAGGGTGGGAGCTCCTACAATGAGCAGTTCTTC | CASSLGQGGSSYNEQFF
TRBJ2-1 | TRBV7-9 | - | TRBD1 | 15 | TGTGCCAGCAGCCCCGGACAGGGCTCTTACAATGAGCAGTTCTTC | CASSPGQGSYNEQFF
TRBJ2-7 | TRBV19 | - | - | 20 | TGTGCCAGTAGTATCCTAGTTAGGGGAGTCTCCGAGGGGGACGTCTACGAGCAGTACTTC | CASSILVRGVSEGDVYEQYF
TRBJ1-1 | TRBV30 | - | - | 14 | TGTGCCTGGACCCCCTCGAGGCAGAACACTGAAGCTTTCTTT | CAWTPSRQNTEAFF
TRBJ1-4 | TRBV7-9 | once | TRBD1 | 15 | TGTGCCAGCAGCCTAGGAAACAGGGGAAGTGAAAAACTGTTTTTT | CASSLGNRGSEKLFF
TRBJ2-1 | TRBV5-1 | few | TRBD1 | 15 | TGCGCCAGCAGCGTGACCGACAGGGGGCAGAATGAGCAGTTCTTC | CASSVTDRGQNEQFF
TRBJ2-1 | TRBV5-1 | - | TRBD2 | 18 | TGCGCCAGCACGGCCCGGGTGCGAGCGGGAGACTCCTACAATGAGCAGTTCTTC | CASTARVRAGDSYNEQFF
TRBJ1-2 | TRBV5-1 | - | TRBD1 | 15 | TGCGCCAGCAGCTCGGGGACAGGGCCTAACTATGGCTACACCTTC | CASSSGTGPNYGYTF
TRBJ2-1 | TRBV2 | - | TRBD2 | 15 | TGTGCCAGCAGTGTTCTAAGGACTAGCGGGAGGAAGCAGTTCTTC | CASSVLRTSGRKQFF
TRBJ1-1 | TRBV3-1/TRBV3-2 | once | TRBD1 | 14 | TGTGCCAGCAGACAACAGGGGCTGAACACTGAAGCTTTCTTT | CASRQQGLNTEAFF
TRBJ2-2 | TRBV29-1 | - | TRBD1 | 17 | TGCAGCGTTCCCCCTATAACAGGGGGCGAGGATGCCGGGGAGCTGTTTTTT | CSVPPITGGEDAGELFF
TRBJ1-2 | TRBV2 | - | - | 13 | TGTGCCAGCAGCCCCGACAGTAACTATGGCTACACCTTC | CASSPDSNYGYTF
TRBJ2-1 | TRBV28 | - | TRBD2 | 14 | TGTGCCAGCAGTAAAGGACTAGCGAGCAATGAGCAGTTCTTC | CASSKGLASNEQFF
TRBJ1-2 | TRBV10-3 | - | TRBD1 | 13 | TGTGCCATCAGTGAGGACAGGGACTATGGCTACACCTTC | CAISEDRDYGYTF
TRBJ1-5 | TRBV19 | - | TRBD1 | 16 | TGTGCCAGTAGTCTTTCCGCGTGGGACAGCGTTCAGCCCCAGCATTTT | CASSLSAWDSVQPQHF